This TCR beta chain derives from a study of cytomegalovirus exposure and HLA in healthy donors. A multiplex PCR was run with 60 Vbeta primers and 13 Jbeta primers. Sequencing was performed with immunoSEQ multiplex PCR; in TCRdb, only in-frame clones are kept and a portion is missing. In the table there are about 160,000 clones, roughly three quarters of which are singletons. The germline V and J ends were trimmed by 0 bases and 8 bases, with 14 bases remaining between them. Germline V gives CDR1 LNHNV, CDR2 YYDKDF (reference sequence). The length of the CDR3 is 15 residues. The table lists this clone with a few counts. Its antigen remains unknown. General study points: The study labeled under 200 TCR beta chains cytomegalovirus-associated.

This sequence joins TRBV15 and TRBJ2-1; no clear D gene. This receptor was obtained from a man aged 60 to 69 in good health and CMV-seronegative. The specimen was PBMCs. The CDR3 loop reads CATSREAFLGHEQFF. CDR3 in DNA: TGTGCCACCAGCAGAGAGGCCTTCTTGGGCCATGAGCAGTTCTTC.